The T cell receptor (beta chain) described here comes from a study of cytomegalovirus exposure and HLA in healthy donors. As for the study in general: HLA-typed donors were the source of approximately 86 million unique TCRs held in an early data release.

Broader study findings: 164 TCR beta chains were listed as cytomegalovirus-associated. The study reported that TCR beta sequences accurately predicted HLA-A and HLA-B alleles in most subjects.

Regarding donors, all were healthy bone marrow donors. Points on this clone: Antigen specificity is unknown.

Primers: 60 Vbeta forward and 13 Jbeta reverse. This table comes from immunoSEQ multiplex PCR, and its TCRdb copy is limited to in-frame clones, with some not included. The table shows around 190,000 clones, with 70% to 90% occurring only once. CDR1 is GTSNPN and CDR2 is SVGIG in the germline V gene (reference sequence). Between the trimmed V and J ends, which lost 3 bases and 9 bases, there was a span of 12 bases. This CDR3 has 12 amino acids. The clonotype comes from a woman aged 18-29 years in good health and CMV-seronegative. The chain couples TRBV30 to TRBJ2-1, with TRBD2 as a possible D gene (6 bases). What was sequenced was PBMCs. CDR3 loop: CAWREGLVEQFF. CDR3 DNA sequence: TGTGCCTGGAGGGAGGGCCTGGTTGAGCAGTTCTTC.